The source of this TCR beta chain is a study of shared clonotypes between healthy human individuals. Study results and caveats: In contrast to clonotypes shared by all four donors, non-shared clonotypes had lower generation probabilities.

CD45RA-negative memory and CD45RA+ naive subsets were split from the CD4+ cells. Under the authors' procedure: ImmunoSEQ only sent back junction sequences with no quality scores, so filtering was done differently. This table comes from immunoSEQ multiplex PCR, and its TCRdb copy is limited to in-frame clones, with some not included. V, J and clone size were drawn from that table, and D and trimming were deduced from the DNA. Of 2 million to 3 million clones in the sample, approximately 94% were seen once. Germline values: CDR1 SEHNR, CDR2 FQNEAQ (reference sequence). The V gene lost 5 bases and the J gene lost 7 bases, with 17 bases spanning the gap. The CDR3 sequence is 14 residues long. Of note for this clone: Its antigen is not known.

Sequencing used naive CD4+ T cells from PBMCs. The subset denotes: CD45RA+ positively selected. The chain recombines TRBV7-9 with TRBJ1-1; D is unresolved. The TCR comes from a man between 18 and 29 years old in good health. Some clones in this sample may be carry-over from other donors' samples. For the CDR3, the DNA is TGTGCCAGCAGCCGTACCTACGAGGAAATTGAAGCTTTCTTT. Its protein product is CASSRTYEEIEAFF.